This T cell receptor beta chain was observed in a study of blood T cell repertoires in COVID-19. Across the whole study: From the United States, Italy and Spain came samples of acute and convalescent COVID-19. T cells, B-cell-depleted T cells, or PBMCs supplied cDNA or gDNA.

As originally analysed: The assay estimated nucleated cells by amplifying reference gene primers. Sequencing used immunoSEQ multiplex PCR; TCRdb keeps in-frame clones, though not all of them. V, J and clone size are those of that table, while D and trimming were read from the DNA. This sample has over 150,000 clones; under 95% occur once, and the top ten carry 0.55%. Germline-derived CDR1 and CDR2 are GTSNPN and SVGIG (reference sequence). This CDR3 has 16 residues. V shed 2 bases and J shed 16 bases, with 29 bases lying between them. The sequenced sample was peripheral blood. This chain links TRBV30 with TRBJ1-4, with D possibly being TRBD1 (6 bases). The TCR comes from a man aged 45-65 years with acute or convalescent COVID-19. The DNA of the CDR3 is TGTGCCTGGAGTCCCCCCGCCTCCGGGACACCGAACGGTGGGTTTTTT. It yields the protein CAWSPPASGTPNGGFF.